This T cell receptor beta chain derives from a study of blood T cell repertoires in COVID-19. Study at large: T cells, B-cell-depleted T cells, or PBMCs supplied cDNA or gDNA.

J gave up 4 bases and V 5 bases, and 7 bases lay outside the gene matches. The CDR3 is 14 residues long. The germline gives CDR1 SGHAT, CDR2 FQNNGV. Across under 25 US areas, participants ranged in age from roughly 18 to 95 years. Assay: immunoSEQ multiplex PCR; the TCRdb copy retains only in-frame clones and omits some. The sample yields 150,000 to 200,000 clones, around 80% seen once. The TCR sequence derives from a woman aged 50 to 60 with acute COVID-19. The chain uses TRBV11-2 and TRBJ1-2, with 7 bases that match TRBD1. Sequenced material: PBMCs or T cells enriched from blood (not recorded which). This CDR3 is CASSQQGQGYGYTF. As DNA, the CDR3 is TGTGCCAGCAGCCAACAGGGGCAGGGCTATGGCTACACCTTC.